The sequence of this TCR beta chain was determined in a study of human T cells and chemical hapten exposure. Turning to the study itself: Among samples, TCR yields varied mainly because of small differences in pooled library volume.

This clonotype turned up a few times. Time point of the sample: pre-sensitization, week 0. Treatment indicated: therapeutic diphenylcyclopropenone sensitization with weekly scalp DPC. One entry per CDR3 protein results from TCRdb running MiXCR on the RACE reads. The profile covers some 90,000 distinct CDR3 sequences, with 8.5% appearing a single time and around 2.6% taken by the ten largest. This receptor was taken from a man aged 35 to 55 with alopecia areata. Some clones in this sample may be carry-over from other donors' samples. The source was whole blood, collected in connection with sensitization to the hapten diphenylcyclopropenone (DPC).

CDR3 residues: CASSEIGDRGGDTQYF. In DNA, the CDR3 is TGTGCCAGCAGCGAAATCGGGGACAGGGGAGGGGATACGCAGTATTTT. J is TRBJ2-3 and V is TRBV6-2 or TRBV6-3; 10 bases match TRBD1. Losses at the gene ends were 6 bases for V and 6 bases for J; bases not matched to a gene: 12. In germline, CDR1 is MNHEY, CDR2 SVGEGT. The CDR3 sequence is 16 residues long.